Below, 19 T cell receptor beta chains from the same sample are listed, as sequenced in a study of blood T cell repertoires in COVID-19. Sequencing used immunoSEQ multiplex PCR; TCRdb keeps in-frame clones, though not all of them. This sample has 6,500 to 8,000 clones, with 75% to 90% found just once. Material: peripheral blood. These receptors were taken from a human donor with active COVID-19. The donor label of this sample is uncertain.

The chain joins TRBV5-4 to TRBJ2-3; 10 bases are shared with TRBD2. Per germline, CDR1 SGHNT and CDR2 YYREEE (reference sequence). This CDR3 has 16 residues. The V and J ends lost 7 bases and 2 bases, in that order; junction bases with no gene match: 10. CDR3 region: CASRGGLAGVTDTQYF. The CDR3 DNA is TGTGCCAGCCGGGGGGGCCTAGCGGGGGTCACAGATACGCAGTATTTT.

V usage is TRBV30 and J usage is TRBJ1-2, with D maybe TRBD1 (6 bases). V was cut by 8 bases and J by 8 bases, with 15 bases left in between. Germline loops: CDR1 GTSNPN, CDR2 SVGIG (reference sequence). The CDR3 has 11 amino acids. The CDR3 is CARVQGIGYTF. The CDR3 nucleotides read TGTGCCCGCGTACAGGGCATCGGCTACACCTTC.

This clone was seen a single time. J is TRBJ2-2 and V is TRBV4-1; 10 nucleotides match TRBD2. J gave up 2 bases and V 0 bases, and 9 bases lay outside the gene matches. Germline CDR1 is MGHRA and CDR2 is YSYEKL. The CDR3 is 19 amino acids. The CDR3 protein is CASSQDRLAGAGNTGELFF. CDR3 in DNA: TGCGCCAGCAGCCAAGATCGGCTAGCGGGGGCCGGCAACACCGGGGAGCTGTTTTTT.

The chain carries TRBV5-6 and TRBJ1-2; D perhaps matches TRBD1 (5 bases). The ends were cut back, 1 base at V and 4 bases at J, with 11 bases in the middle. This CDR3 is 14 amino acids long. The germline CDR1 and CDR2 sequences are SGHDT and YYEEEE. The CDR3 region is CASSLRAGIYGYTF. The CDR3 coding sequence is TGTGCCAGCAGCTTGAGGGCAGGGATCTATGGCTACACCTTC.

The chain combines TRBV4-2 with TRBJ1-6; no reliable D call. Germline V gene lookup returns CDR1 LGHNA and CDR2 YNFKEQ. V was pared by 0 bases and J by 9 bases, with 12 bases between. The CDR3 spans 15 residues. This CDR3 reads CASSQEGSGGSPLHF. The CDR3 bases are TGTGCCAGCAGCCAAGAGGGCAGTGGAGGTTCACCCCTCCACTTT.

This clone was picked up one time. The chain carries TRBV4-3 and TRBJ2-6; 7 bases match TRBD1. Trimming took 0 bases from V and 0 from J; bases not matched to a gene: 14. The V gene's germline CDR1 is LGHNA and CDR2 YSLEER. The CDR3 totals 21 residues. For the CDR3, the DNA is TGCGCCAGCAGCCAAGATGCCCCGCTACAGGGGCTAAGCTCTGGGGCCAACGTCCTGACTTTC. It specifies CASSQDAPLQGLSSGANVLTF.

This chain joins TRBV7-9 and TRBJ2-7, with D possibly TRBD1 on 6 matching bases. Germline V gene data show CDR1 as SEHNR and CDR2 as FQNEAQ (reference sequence). There are 15 residues in the CDR3. Trimming removed 4 bases from V and 0 bases from J, with 13 bases in between. CDR3 DNA: TGTGCCAGCAGCTCCGCTGGGGGCAACTCCTACGAGCAGTACTTC. The encoded protein is CASSSAGGNSYEQYF. Full variable domain (missing parts from reference TRBV7-9 and TRBJ2-7): DTGVSQNPRHKITKRGQNVTFRCDPISEHNRLYWYRQTLGQGPEFLTYFQNEAQLEKSRLLSDRFSAERPKGSFSTLEIQRTEQGDSAMYLCASSSAGGNSYEQYFGPGTRLTVT.

V and J are TRBV7-6 and TRBJ1-1; TRBD1 aligns across 8 bases. Germline values: CDR1 SGHVS, CDR2 FNYEAQ. V lost 2 bases and J lost 0; bases outside the gene matches: 8. This CDR3 contains 17 residues. CDR3 DNA: TGTGCCAGCAGCTTAATAGGCCAGGGGGCCATGAACACTGAAGCTTTCTTT. This sequence encodes CASSLIGQGAMNTEAFF.

This clone was counted a single time. The chain is built from TRBV19 and TRBJ2-1; 9 bases align to TRBD2. Germline CDR1 LNHDA, CDR2 SQIVND (reference sequence). The CDR3 covers 19 residues. Unmatched junction bases numbered 12, after V lost 1 base and J lost 2 bases. The CDR3 spells CASSIVASGAGGPYNEQFF. The CDR3 bases are TGTGCCAGTAGTATAGTCGCCTCGGGGGCGGGAGGGCCCTACAATGAGCAGTTCTTC.

In its sample, this clone was seen once. The genes are TRBV12-5 and TRBJ2-7; D may be TRBD1 (6 bases). Germline values: CDR1 LGHNT, CDR2 FRNRAP. The CDR3 totals 13 residues. V was shortened by 2 bases and J by 2 bases, with 7 bases between the two germline ends. CDR3 amino acids: CASGLSGAYEQYF. The CDR3 coding sequence is TGTGCTAGTGGTTTGTCAGGGGCCTACGAGCAGTACTTC. Combining the CDR3 with reference TRBV12-5 and TRBJ2-7 gives the whole variable domain DARVTQTPRHKVTEMGQEVTMRCQPILGHNTVFWYRQTMMQGLELLAYFRNRAPLDDSGMPKDRFSAEMPDATLATLKIQPSEPRDSAVYFCASGLSGAYEQYFGPGTRLTVT.

The rearrangement links TRBV23-1 to TRBJ2-1, with D possibly being TRBD2 (5 bases). TRBV23-1 is given ORF status, its function remaining uncertain. Trimming removed 0 bases at V and 0 bases at J, with 15 bases between. CDR3 length equals 18 residues. DNA for the CDR3: TGCGCCAGCAGTCAATCGCGGGCAGTCAGAAGCTCCTACAATGAGCAGTTCTTC. Translated, it gives CASSQSRAVRSSYNEQFF.

This rearrangement joins TRBV2 to TRBJ2-5; TRBD1 might be the D (5 bases). Trimming left V 7 bases short and J 1 base short, with 10 bases between. The V gene's germline CDR1 is SNHLY and CDR2 FYNNEI. This CDR3 spans 13 amino acids. Here the CDR3 reads CASKWQGQETQYF. DNA for the CDR3: TGTGCCAGCAAGTGGCAGGGCCAAGAGACCCAGTACTTC.

The chain recombines TRBV7-2 with TRBJ2-3, with TRBD2 identical over 7 bases. This CDR3 has 14 amino acids. Germline V gene data show CDR1 as SGHTA and CDR2 as FQGNSA. V lost 5 bases and J lost 5; bases outside the gene matches: 7. CDR3 in amino acids: CASSASGNGDTQYF. CDR3 nucleotide sequence: TGTGCCAGCAGCGCTAGCGGTAATGGAGATACGCAGTATTTT.

The J gene is TRBJ2-2, the V gene TRBV18; 13 positions agree with TRBD2. The V gene's germline CDR1 is KGHSH and CDR2 LQKENI. The CDR3 totals 17 residues. V shed 3 bases, J shed 6 bases, and the junction held 7 bases outside the gene matches. CDR3: CASSPMGLAGIAGELFF. The CDR3 nucleotides are TGTGCCAGCTCACCCATGGGACTAGCGGGGATCGCCGGGGAGCTGTTTTTT.

The chain carries TRBV3-1 (or the pseudogene TRBV3-2) and TRBJ2-1; TRBD2 matches 13 bases. After removal of 1 base from V and 6 bases from J, the junction contained 15 bases not matched to a gene. CDR1 is LGHDT, CDR2 YNNKEL, per germline (reference sequence). This CDR3 region has 20 residues. DNA of the CDR3: TGTGCCAGCAGCCAAGTGGTGAAGGAGGAGGGGACTAGCGGGACCAATGAGCAGTTCTTC. Amino acids: CASSQVVKEEGTSGTNEQFF.

This chain joins TRBV18 and TRBJ2-3; 9 positions match TRBD2. J lost 6 bases, V lost 9 bases, and 4 bases had no gene match. CDR3 length: 12 amino acids. Germline lookup yields CDR1 KGHSH and CDR2 LQKENI. This CDR3 is CASLAGPDTQYF. The CDR3 nucleotides read TGTGCCAGTCTAGCGGGACCGGATACGCAGTATTTT.

J is TRBJ1-1 and V is TRBV30, with 7 nucleotides matching TRBD1. The germline CDR1 and CDR2 sequences are GTSNPN and SVGIG (reference sequence). The V and J ends lost 7 bases and 6 bases, in that order; junction bases with no gene match: 14. The CDR3 is made up of 14 amino acids. CDR3: CASQLRGVIAEAFF. CDR3 DNA: TGTGCCTCCCAGCTCAGGGGGGTTATCGCTGAAGCTTTCTTT.

The chain uses TRBV7-9 and TRBJ1-1, with a possible D match to TRBD1 (5 bases). This CDR3 has 13 residues. The ends were cut back, 5 bases at V and 1 base at J, with 8 bases in the middle. Germline V gene sequence: CDR1 SEHNR, CDR2 FQNEAQ (reference sequence). CDR3 amino acids: CASSPQGNTEAFF. CDR3 bases: TGTGCCAGCAGCCCCCAGGGGAACACTGAAGCTTTCTTT.

The chain couples TRBV19 to TRBJ1-2; 7 bases agree with TRBD1. Trimming at V came to 7 bases and at J to 7 bases, leaving 9 bases not matched to a gene. This CDR3 comprises 13 residues. Germline V gene sequence: CDR1 LNHDA, CDR2 SQIVND (reference sequence). Here the CDR3 reads CASKRDRSFGYTF. Here the CDR3 DNA reads TGTGCCAGTAAACGGGACAGATCGTTTGGCTACACCTTC. The whole variable domain, remainder taken from reference TRBV19 and TRBJ1-2, is DGGITQSPKYLFRKEGQNVTLSCEQNLNHDAMYWYRQDPGQGLRLIYYSQIVNDFQKGDIAEGYSVSREKKESFPLTVTSAQKNPTAFYLCASKRDRSFGYTFGSGTRLTVV.